The 9 T cell receptor beta chains given below trace back to one sample, sequenced in a study of cytomegalovirus exposure and HLA in healthy donors. Primers: 60 Vbeta forward and 13 Jbeta reverse. TCRdb keeps only in-frame clones here, not all; method: immunoSEQ multiplex PCR. The repertoire has about 140,000 clones, more than 70% of them found once; the top ten carry 3% to 3.5%. Sequencing used PBMCs. The origin of the receptors is a man aged 35 to 55 in good health and CMV-seronegative.

The chain employs TRBV29-1 and TRBJ1-3; 7 bases match TRBD1. Trimming at V came to 5 bases and at J to 4 bases, leaving 8 bases not matched to a gene. CDR1 and CDR2 (germline): SQVTM, ANQGSEA. This CDR3 is 14 amino acids long. CDR3 sequence: CSVPDRVKGNTIYF. The CDR3 region has the DNA TGCAGCGTTCCAGACAGGGTGAAGGGAAACACCATATATTTT.

This chain joins TRBV5-1 and TRBJ1-2; the match to TRBD1 covers 8 bases. From germline, CDR1 is SGHRS and CDR2 YFSETQ. J lost 8 bases, V lost 0 bases, and 6 bases had no gene match. The CDR3 has 14 residues. This CDR3 reads CASSLAQGESGYTF. CDR3 coding DNA: TGCGCCAGCAGCTTGGCACAGGGGGAGAGCGGCTACACCTTC.

This clone was observed a few times. V gene TRBV5-1 combines with J gene TRBJ2-6; D not certain. V was pared by 0 bases and J by 0 bases, with 13 bases between. The germline CDR1 and CDR2 sequences are SGHRS and YFSETQ. This CDR3 comprises 18 residues. The CDR3 is CASSLGLSTASGANVLTF. CDR3 DNA sequence: TGCGCCAGCAGCTTGGGACTTTCAACGGCCTCTGGGGCCAACGTCCTGACTTTC.

The V and J genes are TRBV29-1 and TRBJ2-2; TRBD2 is a possible D gene (6 bases). V was trimmed by 4 bases and J by 7 bases, leaving 13 bases between them. CDR1 and CDR2 from the germline V gene are SQVTM and ANQGSEA. The CDR3 has 13 amino acids. CDR3 in DNA: TGCAGCGTTGTCACTAGCCGTGGCGGGGAGCTGTTTTTT. Protein sequence: CSVVTSRGGELFF.

This clone is a singleton in its sample. The rearrangement joins TRBV28 to TRBJ1-2; a possible D gene is TRBD1 (5 bases). The CDR3 is 13 residues long. The germline CDR1 and CDR2 sequences are MDHEN and SYDVKM. Trimming removed 10 bases at V and 0 bases at J, with 12 bases between. The CDR3 DNA follows: TGTGCCATCTCAACGGGGGCTAACTATGGCTACACCTTC. It yields the protein CAISTGANYGYTF.

J is TRBJ2-3 and V is TRBV4-1; 7 bases fit TRBD2. CDR1 and CDR2 from the germline V gene are MGHRA and YSYEKL. J was trimmed by 1 base and V by 3 bases; bases with no gene match: 10. The CDR3 contains 17 residues. For the CDR3, the DNA is TGCGCCAGCAGCCAGTCAGGCGGACTAGGCGGCACAGATACGCAGTATTTT. This encodes CASSQSGGLGGTDTQYF.

This clone was counted once. This sequence joins TRBV7-6 and TRBJ1-2; 10 bases match TRBD1. Germline CDR1 SGHVS, CDR2 FNYEAQ. Unmatched junction bases numbered 4, after V lost 7 bases and J lost 5 bases. The CDR3 sequence is 13 residues long. The CDR3 DNA sequence: TGTGCCAGCACCTCGGGACAGGGGTATGGCTACACCTTC. Its translation is CASTSGQGYGYTF.

The gene calls are TRBV5-5 and TRBJ1-5; no firm D call. This CDR3 has 14 amino acids. With 3 bases removed from V and 3 bases from J, the gap between germline ends came to 10 bases. Germline CDR1 SGHKS, CDR2 YYEKEE (reference sequence). CDR3 in DNA: TGTGCCAGCAGCTCTGCACAGCTCAATCAGCCCCAGCATTTT. Its protein is CASSSAQLNQPQHF.

The chain carries TRBV6-1 and TRBJ1-2; 7 nucleotides match TRBD1. V was pared by 4 bases and J by 4 bases, with 9 bases of the junction left unmatched. This CDR3 has 15 residues. CDR1 and CDR2 (germline): MNHNS, SASEGT. The CDR3 DNA is TGTGCCAGCAGTGCTTACGACAGGGACGTCTATGGCTACACCTTC. Translation gives CASSAYDRDVYGYTF.